This entry is about one T cell receptor (beta chain). Its target is not known. Primers included in the PCR were 60 Vbeta and 13 Jbeta primers. This table comes from immunoSEQ multiplex PCR, and its TCRdb copy is limited to in-frame clones, with some not included. The sample yields approximately 95,000 clones, nearly 80% seen once. This CDR3 has 16 amino acids. In germline, CDR1 is SGHRS, CDR2 YFSETQ. J was trimmed by 5 bases and V by 4 bases; bases with no gene match: 14. The data stem from a study of cytomegalovirus exposure and HLA in healthy donors. Overall study findings and caveats: High sensitivity and specificity were reportedly achieved when the classifier diagnosed cytomegalovirus status. Earlier analysis looked at TCR beta V segments, and most were productive about 90% or about 30% of the time. DRB1 showed the most TCR associations and HLA-C the fewest in a later analysis, as rates varied by HLA locus.

Material for sequencing was PBMCs. This sequence originates from a middle-aged woman in good health and CMV-seropositive. The chain couples TRBV5-1 to TRBJ2-7, with TRBD1 identical over 8 bases. CDR3 in amino acids: CASSPTPDRAGHEQYF. The CDR3, as DNA: TGCGCCAGCAGCCCCACTCCGGACAGGGCGGGCCACGAGCAGTACTTC.